This T cell receptor beta chain was sequenced in a study of blood T cell repertoires in COVID-19. Study-level background: Italy, Spain and the United States were the sources of the convalescent and acute COVID-19 samples.

Germline V CDR1 and CDR2: LNHDA, SQIVND (reference sequence). The ends were cut back, 5 bases at V and 7 bases at J, with 17 bases in the middle. The CDR3 totals 14 residues. Profiled with immunoSEQ multiplex PCR; TCRdb holds only in-frame clones, not every one. The sample consists of a few hundred thousand clones, just under 85% of them appearing once. The receptor comes from a woman in her fifties or sixties with active or convalescent COVID-19. V is TRBV19 and J is TRBJ1-2; D is possibly TRBD1 (5 bases). The sequencing input was peripheral blood. CDR3 residues: CASSLRDPGGGYTF. In DNA form, the CDR3 reads TGTGCCAGTAGTCTGCGGGACCCAGGTGGTGGCTACACCTTC.